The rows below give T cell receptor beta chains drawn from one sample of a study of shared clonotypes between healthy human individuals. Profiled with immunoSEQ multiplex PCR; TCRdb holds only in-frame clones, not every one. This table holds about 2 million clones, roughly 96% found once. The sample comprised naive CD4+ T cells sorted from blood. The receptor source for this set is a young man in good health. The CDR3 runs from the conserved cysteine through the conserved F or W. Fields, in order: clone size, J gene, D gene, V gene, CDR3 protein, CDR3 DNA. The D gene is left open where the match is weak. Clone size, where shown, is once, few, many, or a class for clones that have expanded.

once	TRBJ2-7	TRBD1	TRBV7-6	CASSLGQTGSSYEQYF	TGTGCCAGCAGCTTAGGACAGACAGGGAGCTCCTACGAGCAGTACTTC
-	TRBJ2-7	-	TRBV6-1	CASSLLPYEQYF	TGTGCCAGCAGCCTCCTTCCCTACGAGCAGTACTTC
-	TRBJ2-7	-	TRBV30	CAWKVGANPSYEQYF	TGTGCCTGGAAAGTAGGGGCCAACCCTTCCTACGAGCAGTACTTC
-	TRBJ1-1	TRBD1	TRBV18	CASSPSTGGTEAFF	TGTGCCAGCTCACCTTCGACAGGGGGAACTGAAGCTTTCTTT
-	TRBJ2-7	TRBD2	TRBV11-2	CASSPIGTAGVEQYF	TGTGCCAGCAGCCCGATAGGGACGGCGGGGGTCGAGCAGTACTTC
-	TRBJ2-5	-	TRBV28	CASSLESWVEQTQYF	TGTGCCAGCAGTTTGGAAAGCTGGGTAGAACAGACCCAGTACTTC
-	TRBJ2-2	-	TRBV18	CASSPDDRGRVRNTGELFF	TGTGCCAGCTCACCAGACGACAGAGGGCGAGTGAGAAACACCGGGGAGCTGTTTTTT
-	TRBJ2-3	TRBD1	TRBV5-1	CASSLDRGDTQYF	TGCGCCAGCAGCTTGGACAGGGGAGATACGCAGTATTTT
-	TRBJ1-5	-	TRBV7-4	CASSLALDSGAGKGPQHF	TGTGCCAGCAGCTTAGCCCTGGATTCAGGTGCCGGGAAGGGGCCCCAGCATTTT
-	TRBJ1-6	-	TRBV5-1	CASSPGSAGSPLHF	TGCGCCAGCAGCCCCGGATCGGCGGGCTCACCCCTCCACTTT
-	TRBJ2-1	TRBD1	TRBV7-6	CASSLTGSSSYNEQFF	TGTGCCAGCAGCTTGACAGGGTCGAGCTCCTACAATGAGCAGTTCTTC
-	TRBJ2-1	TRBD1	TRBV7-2	CASSIRQGRFPNNEQFF	TGTGCCAGCAGCATAAGACAGGGGCGCTTTCCCAACAATGAGCAGTTCTTC
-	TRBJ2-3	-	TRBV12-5	CASGLVRTVTPDTQYF	TGTGCTAGTGGTTTGGTAAGGACAGTGACGCCAGATACGCAGTATTTT
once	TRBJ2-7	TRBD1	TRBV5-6	CASRMPGQGPSSF	TGTGCCAGCAGAATGCCGGGACAGGGTCCTAGCAGCTTC
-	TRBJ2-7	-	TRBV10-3	CAIRAGSSYEQYF	TGTGCCATCAGGGCAGGGTCCTCCTACGAGCAGTACTTC
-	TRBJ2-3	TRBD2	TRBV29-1	CSVEALAGVPTDTQYF	TGCAGCGTTGAAGCCCTAGCGGGAGTACCGACAGATACGCAGTATTTT
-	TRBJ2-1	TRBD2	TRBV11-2	CASSRLAGVGEQFF	TGTGCCAGCAGCCGACTAGCGGGAGTAGGCGAGCAGTTCTTC
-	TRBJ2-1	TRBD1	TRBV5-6	CASSIGTGSSYNEQFF	TGTGCCAGCAGCATTGGGACAGGGTCATCCTACAATGAGCAGTTCTTC
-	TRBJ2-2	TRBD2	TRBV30	CAWSSGRAWNTGELFF	TGTGCCTGGTCTAGCGGGAGGGCCTGGAACACCGGGGAGCTGTTTTTT
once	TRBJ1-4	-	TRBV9	CASSLTPTNEKLFF	TGTGCCAGCAGCCTGACACCAACTAATGAAAAACTGTTTTTT
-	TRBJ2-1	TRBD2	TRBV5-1	CASTPRLAGNNEQFF	TGCGCCAGCACCCCAAGACTAGCGGGAAACAATGAGCAGTTCTTC
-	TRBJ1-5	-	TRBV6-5	CASRRAGQSNQPQHF	TGTGCCAGCAGGCGGGCTGGGCAAAGCAATCAGCCCCAGCATTTT
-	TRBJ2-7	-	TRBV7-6	CASSPVYRDPQQYF	TGTGCCAGCAGCCCTGTGTACAGGGATCCTCAGCAGTACTTC
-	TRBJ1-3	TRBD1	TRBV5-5	CASSRVGTEGNTIYF	TGTGCCAGCAGCAGGGTAGGGACAGAGGGAAACACCATATATTTT
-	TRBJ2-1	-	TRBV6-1	CVVRGTQIYNEQFF	TGTGTAGTACGGGGGACCCAAATTTACAATGAGCAGTTCTTC
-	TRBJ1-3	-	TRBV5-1	CASSLQGAGNTIYF	TGCGCCAGCAGCTTACAGGGTGCCGGAAACACCATATATTTT
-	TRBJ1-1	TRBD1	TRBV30	CAWSVQGVGTEAFF	TGTGCCTGGAGTGTACAGGGGGTTGGGACTGAAGCTTTCTTT
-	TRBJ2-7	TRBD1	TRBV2	CASTPQIQGAGEQYF	TGTGCCAGCACCCCACAAATACAGGGGGCCGGCGAGCAGTACTTC
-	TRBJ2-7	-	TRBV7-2	CASSLDSSRPQYF	TGTGCCAGCAGCTTGGATAGTTCTCGCCCACAGTACTTC
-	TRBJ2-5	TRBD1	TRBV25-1	CASSDRRDSIQETQYF	TGTGCCAGCAGCGATCGACGGGACAGTATACAAGAGACCCAGTACTTC
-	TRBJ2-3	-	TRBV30	CAWSVASDSITDTQYF	TGTGCCTGGAGTGTAGCCAGCGATTCCATCACAGATACGCAGTATTTT
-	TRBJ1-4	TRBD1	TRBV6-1	CASSPTGVNEKLFF	TGTGCCAGCAGTCCGACAGGGGTTAATGAAAAACTGTTTTTT
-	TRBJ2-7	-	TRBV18	CASSPRTGTTSYEQYF	TGTGCCAGCTCACCACGTACCGGGACGACCTCCTACGAGCAGTACTTC
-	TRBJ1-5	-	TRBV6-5	CASGGTRQPQHF	TGTGCCAGCGGGGGGACCCGCCAGCCCCAGCATTTT
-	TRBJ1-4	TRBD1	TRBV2	CASSTRDRGSANEKLFF	TGTGCCAGCAGTACCCGGGACAGGGGAAGCGCTAATGAAAAACTGTTTTTT
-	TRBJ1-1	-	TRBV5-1	CASRELVQGGAFF	TGCGCCAGCAGAGAGCTTGTACAAGGGGGGGCTTTCTTT
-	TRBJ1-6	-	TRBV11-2	CASSRAGDNSPLHF	TGTGCCAGCAGCCGAGCAGGGGATAATTCACCCCTCCACTTT
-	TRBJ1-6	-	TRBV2	CASSELPRQSSYNSPLHF	TGTGCCAGCAGTGAGCTGCCCCGACAGAGCTCCTATAATTCACCCCTCCACTTT
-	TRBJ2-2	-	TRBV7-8	CASSLAGGPNTGELFF	TGTGCCAGCAGCTTAGCGGGAGGACCGAACACCGGGGAGCTGTTTTTT
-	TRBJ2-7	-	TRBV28	CASSLEGQFRSYEQYF	TGTGCCAGCAGTTTGGAGGGACAGTTCCGTTCCTACGAGCAGTACTTC
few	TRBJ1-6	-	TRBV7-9	CASSLGNSPLHF	TGTGCCAGCAGCTTGGGTAATTCACCCCTCCACTTT
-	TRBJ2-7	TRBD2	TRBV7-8	CASSLRRLADSYEQYF	TGTGCCAGCAGCTTACGGAGACTAGCGGACTCCTACGAGCAGTACTTC
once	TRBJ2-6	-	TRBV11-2	CASSKTGVRMSGANVLTF	TGTGCCAGCAGTAAGACGGGGGTTAGAATGTCTGGGGCCAACGTCCTGACTTTC
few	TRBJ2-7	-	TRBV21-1	CASSARQGGVDEQYF	TGTGCCAGCAGCGCTCGACAGGGAGGGGTTGACGAGCAGTACTTC
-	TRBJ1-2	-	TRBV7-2	CASSPTGGDYYGYTF	TGTGCCAGCAGCCCGACCGGGGGAGACTACTATGGCTACACCTTC
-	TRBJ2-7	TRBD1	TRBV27	CASRRTGPYEQYF	TGTGCCAGCCGTCGGACAGGGCCCTACGAGCAGTACTTC
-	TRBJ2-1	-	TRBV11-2	CASSPESSGYDEQFF	TGTGCCAGCAGCCCAGAGTCGTCGGGGTACGATGAGCAGTTCTTC